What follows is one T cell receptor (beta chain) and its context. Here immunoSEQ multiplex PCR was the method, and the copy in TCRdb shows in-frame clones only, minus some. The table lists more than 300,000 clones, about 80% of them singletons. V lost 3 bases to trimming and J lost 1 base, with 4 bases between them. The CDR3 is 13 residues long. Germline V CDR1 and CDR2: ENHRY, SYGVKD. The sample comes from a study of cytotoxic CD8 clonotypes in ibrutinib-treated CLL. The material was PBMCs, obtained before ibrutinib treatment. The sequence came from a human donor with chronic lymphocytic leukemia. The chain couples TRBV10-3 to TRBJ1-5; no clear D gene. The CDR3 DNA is TGTGCCATCAGTGAAGGCAGCAATCAGCCCCAGCATTTT. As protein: CAISEGSNQPQHF.